The 13 T cell receptor beta chains reported below all come from one sample, sequenced in a study of molecular identifiers for immune sequencing clone quantification. TCRdb reanalysed the PCR reads using MiXCR and keeps one entry per CDR3 protein. This table has 100,000 or so distinct CDR3 sequences, roughly 23% appearing once. The sequenced sample consisted of naive CD8+ T cells from blood, with Jurkat cell RNA spiked in. Subset in this sample: FACS-sorted CD8+CD4-CCR7+CD45RA+ naive T cells. These receptors were obtained from a human donor in good health. Some libraries in this study had Jurkat cell RNA spiked in.

Many counts were recorded for this clonotype. The V and J genes are TRBV12-3 or TRBV12-4 and TRBJ2-3; 11 positions agree with TRBD2. V lost 6 bases, J lost 2 bases, and 4 bases stayed unmatched. This CDR3 spans 15 amino acids. The CDR3 loop reads CASSTSGGYTDTQYF. For the CDR3, the DNA is TGTGCCAGCAGCACTAGCGGGGGATACACAGATACGCAGTATTTT.

A remark on this clonotype: Possible read error: a much larger clone is one base away. V is TRBV7-9 and J is TRBJ2-7; no clear D gene. The CDR3 extends over 12 amino acids. Per the germline V gene, CDR1 is SEHNR and CDR2 is FQNEAQ (reference sequence). The CDR3: CANSFHPYEQYF. The CDR3 region has the DNA TGTGCCAACAGCTTTCACCCCTACGAGCAGTACTTC. The full variable domain, in which reference TRBV7-9 and TRBJ2-7 provide the parts outside the CDR3, is DTGVSQNPRHKITKRGQNVTFRCDPISEHNRLYWYRQTLGQGPEFLTYFQNEAQLEKSRLLSDRFSAERPKGSFSTLEIQRTEQGDSAMYLCANSFHPYEQYFGPGTRLTVT.

Ten or more counts support this clonotype. V and J are TRBV6-1 and TRBJ2-7, with 8 bases lining up with TRBD1. From germline, CDR1 is MNHNS and CDR2 SASEGT. The CDR3 consists of 14 residues. The J segment lost 7 bases and the V segment lost 0 bases, leaving 5 bases of the junction unmatched. CDR3 in amino acids: CASSEAQGAQEQYF. The DNA for the CDR3 is TGTGCCAGCAGTGAAGCTCAGGGGGCGCAAGAGCAGTACTTC.

This clonotype came up a few times. The chain recombines TRBV4-3 with TRBJ1-1; D remains unclear. CDR3 length equals 13 residues. Germline-derived CDR1 and CDR2 are LGHNA and YSLEER. V gave up 5 bases and J gave up 4 bases, with 11 bases separating them. The CDR3 region has the DNA TGCGCCAGCAGCGCCAGTACAAGCACTGAAGCTTTCTTT. Encoded protein: CASSASTSTEAFF.

This clonotype appeared a few times. This chain connects TRBV15 to TRBJ1-5, with D unresolved. The V end was cut by 1 base, the J end by 0 bases, with 7 bases between. CDR1 is LNHNV and CDR2 is YYDKDF in the germline V gene (reference sequence). The CDR3 is 15 amino acids. CDR3 protein: CATSRGGNSNQPQHF. The CDR3 DNA is TGTGCCACCAGCAGAGGCGGGAATAGCAATCAGCCCCAGCATTTT.

V and J are TRBV4-3 and TRBJ2-3; 10 bases align to TRBD2. The CDR3 spans 16 residues. The V segment lost 0 bases and the J segment 3 bases; nucleotides outside the gene matches: 3. Germline V gene lookup returns CDR1 LGHNA and CDR2 YSLEER. The CDR3 spells CASSQDSSGSTDTQYF. The CDR3 nucleotides read TGCGCCAGCAGCCAAGATTCTAGCGGGAGTACAGATACGCAGTATTTT.

As for this clonotype: Just one base apart from a much larger clone, this may be a read error. The V and J genes are TRBV23-1 and TRBJ1-1; D possibly corresponds to TRBD1 (6 bases). TRBV23-1 is flagged as an ORF with uncertain function. This CDR3 has 19 amino acids. With 8 bases removed from V and 10 bases from J, the gap between germline ends came to 38 bases. The CDR3 DNA follows: TGCGCCAGCCGTCCGGTTGAGGGGGGGGAAGACTCCTGCCCTGTGGTAGCTTTCTTT. The encoded protein is CASRPVEGGEDSCPVVAFF.

This clonotype was counted a few times. The V gene is TRBV19, the J gene TRBJ2-3, with D perhaps matching TRBD1 (5 bases). The CDR3 contains 16 residues. The V end was cut by 0 bases, the J end by 2 bases, with 12 bases between. CDR1 is LNHDA, CDR2 SQIVND, per germline (reference sequence). The CDR3 DNA reads TGTGCCAGTAGTATAGATAGCCAGGGCCCCACAGATACGCAGTATTTT. Protein sequence: CASSIDSQGPTDTQYF.

Turning to this clonotype: A clone one base away is much larger, so this may be a read error. The gene calls are TRBV18 and TRBJ1-3; D may be TRBD1 (6 bases). CDR3 size: 14 residues. V shed 1 base and J shed 2 bases, with 6 bases lying between them. Germline V gives CDR1 KGHSH, CDR2 LQKENI. As DNA, the CDR3 is TGTGCCAGCTCACCACGGGACACTGGAAACACCATATATTTT. It yields the protein CASSPRDTGNTIYF.

In regard to this clonotype: Relative to the germline gene, one junction end is altered; a read error may explain this. The V and J genes are TRBV27 and TRBJ2-7; D may correspond to TRBD1 or TRBD2 (6 bases each). This CDR3 has 13 residues. The germline V gene has CDR1 MNHEY and CDR2 SMNVEV (reference sequence). The chain's CDR3 is CASSPGDSCEQYF. CDR3 DNA sequence: TGTGCCAGCAGCCCAGGGGACTCCTGCGAGCAGTACTTC.

The chain is built from TRBV29-1 and TRBJ2-7; D is ambiguous. The V and J ends lost 6 bases and 3 bases respectively, with 9 bases between them. The CDR3 covers 11 residues. The germline V gene encodes CDR1 SQVTM and CDR2 ANQGSEA. The CDR3 loop reads CSVHTSYEQYF. The DNA of the CDR3 is TGCAGCGTCCACACCAGCTACGAGCAGTACTTC.

This clonotype showed up many times. The chain combines TRBV9 with TRBJ2-3, with TRBD2 matching over 9 bases. Losses at the gene ends were 4 bases for V and 6 bases for J; bases not matched to a gene: 12. This CDR3 region has 16 residues. Germline CDR1 SGDLS, CDR2 YYNGEE. CDR3 protein: CASSILPGSGGDTQYF. Written as DNA, the CDR3 is TGTGCCAGCAGCATCCTACCGGGTAGCGGGGGTGATACGCAGTATTTT.

This clonotype was observed a handful of times. A much larger clone sits a single nucleotide away, making a read error possible. CDR3 DNA: TGCAACGTCGGGGGACAGGGTGGTGATACGCAGTATTTT. Its protein is CNVGGQGGDTQYF. The V gene is TRBV29-1, the J gene TRBJ2-3, with 9 bases lining up with TRBD1. CDR3 size: 13 residues. Germline CDR1 reads SQVTM; CDR2 reads ANQGSEA.